These T cell receptor beta chains were read from a single sample in a study of vaccination effects on CD4 cells after COVID-19. TCRdb's copy holds only in-frame clones and misses some; the assay was immunoSEQ multiplex PCR. The table lists roughly 32,000 clones, 72% of them singletons. No cognate antigen is known for these TCRs. The sample in question was CD4+ T cells from PBMCs cultured with HCoV-229E spike peptides, obtained after COVID-19 vaccination. The receptors come from a human donor who received a COVID-19 vaccine. CDR3s include the opening cysteine and the closing phenylalanine or tryptophan. D genes are given only for firm matches. Clone size is given for some rows only: seen once, a few or many times, or a class if the clone is expanded.

TRBV3-1/TRBV3-2	NA	NA	TRBJ2-3	CASSQSRGADTQYF	TGTGCCAGCAGCCAAAGCCGAGGTGCAGATACGCAGTATTTT
TRBV29-1	TRBD2	few	TRBJ2-3	CSSRAGVLTDTQYF	TGCAGCTCCCGAGCGGGAGTCCTCACAGATACGCAGTATTTT
TRBV2	NA	once	TRBJ2-7	CASSRNREDEQYF	TGTGCCAGCAGCAGAAACAGGGAGGACGAGCAGTACTTC
TRBV11-2	TRBD1	NA	TRBJ2-3	CASRRTGKTQTDTQYF	TGTGCCAGCAGAAGGACAGGAAAAACGCAGACAGATACGCAGTATTTT
TRBV5-1	TRBD1	few	TRBJ1-2	CASSLGQGSYTF	TGCGCCAGCAGCTTGGGACAGGGAAGCTACACCTTC
TRBV6-6	NA	NA	TRBJ2-7	CASASRQVSYEQYF	TGTGCCAGCGCCTCCAGACAGGTCTCCTACGAGCAGTACTTC
TRBV29-1	TRBD2	NA	TRBJ2-5	CSASPGGIQETQYF	TGCAGCGCCTCCCCCGGGGGGATCCAAGAGACCCAGTACTTC
TRBV21-1	NA	NA	TRBJ2-5	CASSKSSGTDQETQYF	TGTGCCAGCAGCAAGTCTAGCGGGACCGATCAAGAGACCCAGTACTTC
TRBV27	NA	NA	TRBJ1-6	CASSTTATGLSSPLHF	TGTGCCAGCAGTACGACGGCTACAGGGTTGAGTTCACCCCTCCACTTT
TRBV10-3	NA	NA	TRBJ1-1	CAIRNMNTEAFF	TGTGCCATCAGGAACATGAACACTGAAGCTTTCTTT
TRBV6-2/TRBV6-3	TRBD2	NA	TRBJ2-2	CASSSPTSGVAAGELFF	TGTGCCAGCAGTTCCCCCACTAGCGGGGTCGCGGCCGGGGAGCTGTTTTTT
TRBV5-1	NA	NA	TRBJ2-1	CASSFQQGSGEQFF	TGCGCCAGCAGCTTTCAACAGGGTTCCGGTGAGCAGTTCTTC
TRBV11-3	TRBD1	NA	TRBJ2-2	CASSSRTGENTGELFF	TGTGCCAGCAGCTCACGGACAGGGGAGAACACCGGGGAGCTGTTTTTT
TRBV7-8	TRBD1	NA	TRBJ2-3	CASSLGAGGTPDTQYF	TGTGCCAGCAGCTTAGGGGCAGGGGGCACTCCAGATACGCAGTATTTT
TRBV4-1	TRBD1	NA	TRBJ2-6	CASSHGRQGVSGANVLTF	TGCGCCAGCAGCCATGGGAGACAGGGAGTTTCTGGGGCCAACGTCCTGACTTTC
TRBV9	TRBD2	NA	TRBJ2-7	CASSVNSGTAYEQYF	TGTGCCAGCAGCGTAAACAGCGGGACCGCCTACGAGCAGTACTTC
TRBV11-2	TRBD1	NA	TRBJ2-7	CASSTYRRQGDNEQYF	TGTGCCAGCAGCACATACCGACGACAGGGGGATAACGAGCAGTACTTC
TRBV11-2	NA	NA	TRBJ2-3	CASSQLVGTDTQYF	TGTGCCAGCAGCCAGTTAGTGGGTACAGATACGCAGTATTTT
TRBV6-4	NA	few	TRBJ2-4	CASSDPPLAKNIQYF	TGTGCCAGCAGTGACCCCCCGCTAGCCAAAAACATTCAGTACTTC
TRBV11-2	NA	once	TRBJ2-2	CASGLGLTGELFF	TGTGCCAGCGGGCTAGGACTCACCGGGGAGCTGTTTTTT
TRBV7-6	TRBD2	NA	TRBJ2-3	CASSLKSGRAEVGTQYF	TGTGCCAGCAGCCTAAAGAGCGGGAGGGCCGAGGTTGGTACGCAGTATTTT
TRBV5-4	TRBD2	NA	TRBJ2-7	CASSSWEGEQYF	TGTGCCAGCAGCTCCTGGGAGGGGGAGCAGTACTTC
TRBV2	NA	few	TRBJ1-5	CASSVGRNQPQHF	TGTGCCAGCAGTGTCGGTCGCAATCAGCCCCAGCATTTT